This T cell receptor beta chain was identified in a study of cytomegalovirus exposure and HLA in healthy donors. Profiling relied on immunoSEQ multiplex PCR, and the TCRdb table lists in-frame clones only, not all of them. The data hold 260,000 or so clones, with around 90% observed a single time. The receptor was derived from a woman under 40 in good health and CMV-seronegative. Sequenced sample: PBMCs.

CDR3 loop: CASSIAGAPPYNEQFF. CDR3 nucleotides: TGTGCCAGTAGTATAGCGGGGGCACCCCCCTACAATGAGCAGTTCTTC. The genes are TRBV19 and TRBJ2-1; D assignment may be TRBD1 or TRBD2 (6 bases each). This CDR3 is built from 16 residues. V lost 1 base to trimming and J lost 2 bases, with 12 bases between them. Germline V gene lookup returns CDR1 LNHDA and CDR2 SQIVND (reference sequence).